A selection of T cell receptor beta chains follows, all from one sample in a study of blood T cell repertoires in COVID-19. Here immunoSEQ multiplex PCR was the method, and the copy in TCRdb shows in-frame clones only, minus some. The sample includes about 130,000 clones, roughly 88% seen only once; the top ten take 1.2%. Sequenced sample: peripheral blood. The source of these receptors is a woman older than 75 with acute or convalescent COVID-19. CDR3s include the opening cysteine and the closing phenylalanine or tryptophan. A D gene is named only where the DNA matches it firmly. Clone size appears in some rows only: once, few, many, or a class for an expanded clone.

CDR3: CASSLPRQVDRAFF
DNA: TGTGCCAGCAGTTTACCTCGACAGGTGGATAGAGCTTTCTTT
size: -
J: TRBJ1-1
D: -
V: TRBV28

CDR3: CASSTSRQGGTFF
DNA: TGTGCCAGTAGTACTTCCCGACAGGGTGGGACTTTCTTT
size: -
J: TRBJ1-1
D: TRBD1
V: TRBV19

CDR3: CASSPQRGPNEKLFF
DNA: TGTGCCAGCAGCCCCCAACGAGGGCCAAATGAAAAACTGTTTTTT
size: -
J: TRBJ1-4
D: -
V: TRBV14

CDR3: CASSIGGNTEAFF
DNA: TGTGCCAGTAGTATTGGCGGGAACACTGAAGCTTTCTTT
size: -
J: TRBJ1-1
D: -
V: TRBV19

CDR3: CASSADTDITEAFF
DNA: TGTGCCAGCAGCGCCGACACCGACATTACTGAAGCTTTCTTT
size: -
J: TRBJ1-1
D: -
V: TRBV5-6

CDR3: CASSISGQSYNEQFF
DNA: TGTGCCAGTAGTATATCGGGACAAAGCTACAATGAGCAGTTCTTC
size: -
J: TRBJ2-1
D: -
V: TRBV19

CDR3: CASSPAAARGTQYF
DNA: TGTGCCAGCAGTCCAGCGGCGGCTAGAGGGACCCAGTACTTC
size: -
J: TRBJ2-5
D: -
V: TRBV6-2/TRBV6-3

CDR3: CASSIRQGPTEAFF
DNA: TGCGCCAGCAGCATCCGACAGGGGCCCACTGAAGCTTTCTTT
size: once
J: TRBJ1-1
D: TRBD1
V: TRBV5-1

CDR3: CASSTGGLGNTEAFF
DNA: TGTGCCAGCAGCACAGGGGGCTTGGGGAACACTGAAGCTTTCTTT
size: -
J: TRBJ1-1
D: TRBD1
V: TRBV6-4

CDR3: CASSVGGDYEQYF
DNA: TGCGCCAGCAGCGTGGGGGGGGACTACGAGCAGTACTTC
size: -
J: TRBJ2-7
D: TRBD2
V: TRBV5-1

CDR3: CASSLEGGPYEQYF
DNA: TGTGCCAGCAGCTTAGAGGGGGGGCCGTACGAGCAGTACTTC
size: -
J: TRBJ2-7
D: -
V: TRBV7-9

CDR3: CASSGRDRGFTGELFF
DNA: TGTGCCAGCAGTGGCCGGGACAGGGGGTTCACCGGGGAGCTGTTTTTT
size: -
J: TRBJ2-2
D: TRBD1
V: TRBV25-1

CDR3: CASSVEGTGGGYGYTF
DNA: TGTGCCAGCAGCGTAGAGGGGACAGGGGGAGGCTATGGCTACACCTTC
size: -
J: TRBJ1-2
D: TRBD1
V: TRBV9

CDR3: CASRHRDRENEQFF
DNA: TGTGCCAGCAGACACCGGGACAGGGAAAATGAGCAGTTCTTC
size: -
J: TRBJ2-1
D: TRBD1
V: TRBV6-6

CDR3: CASSSAHEQEYEQYF
DNA: TGTGCCAGCAGCTCGGCGCATGAACAGGAGTACGAGCAGTACTTC
size: -
J: TRBJ2-7
D: -
V: TRBV13

CDR3: CATSDFGGTGELFF
DNA: TGTGCCACCAGTGATTTCGGGGGAACCGGGGAGCTGTTTTTT
size: -
J: TRBJ2-2
D: -
V: TRBV24-1

CDR3: CATRDSYNEQFF
DNA: TGTGCCACCAGGGACTCTTACAATGAGCAGTTCTTC
size: -
J: TRBJ2-1
D: -
V: TRBV24-1

CDR3: CASTKAGRRNEKLFF
DNA: TGTGCCAGTACAAAAGCGGGACGGAGAAATGAAAAACTGTTTTTT
size: -
J: TRBJ1-4
D: -
V: TRBV19

CDR3: CASAGGADTQYF
DNA: TGTGCTAGTGCCGGAGGGGCAGATACGCAGTATTTT
size: -
J: TRBJ2-3
D: -
V: TRBV12-5

CDR3: CASSLVTGAGTEAFF
DNA: TGTGCCAGCAGCTTAGTGACAGGGGCTGGTACTGAAGCTTTCTTT
size: once
J: TRBJ1-1
D: TRBD1
V: TRBV11-2

CDR3: CASSQNREGNQPQHF
DNA: TGTGCCAGCAGTCAGAACAGGGAAGGCAATCAGCCCCAGCATTTT
size: -
J: TRBJ1-5
D: -
V: TRBV6-2/TRBV6-3

CDR3: CATSRSAVLIAKNIQYF
DNA: TGTGCCACCAGCAGATCCGCCGTACTCATAGCCAAAAACATTCAGTACTTC
size: -
J: TRBJ2-4
D: -
V: TRBV15

CDR3: CASRRQGRYGYTF
DNA: TGTGCCAGCAGAAGACAGGGCAGGTATGGCTACACCTTC
size: -
J: TRBJ1-2
D: TRBD1
V: TRBV28

CDR3: CASTQAGLREQFF
DNA: TGTGCCAGTACCCAGGCGGGGCTCAGGGAGCAGTTCTTC
size: -
J: TRBJ2-1
D: -
V: TRBV19

CDR3: CASSLDHWRRGVSPLHF
DNA: TGTGCCAGCAGCTTAGATCACTGGAGGCGGGGAGTTTCACCCCTCCACTTT
size: -
J: TRBJ1-6
D: -
V: TRBV11-2

CDR3: CASSWARGSGANVLTF
DNA: TGTGCCAGCAGCTGGGCCAGGGGTTCTGGGGCCAACGTCCTGACTTTC
size: -
J: TRBJ2-6
D: -
V: TRBV7-9

CDR3: CASSRTGGTYEQYF
DNA: TGTGCCAGTAGTAGGACAGGGGGCACATACGAGCAGTACTTC
size: -
J: TRBJ2-7
D: TRBD1
V: TRBV19

CDR3: CASGPQGASDTQYF
DNA: TGCGCCAGCGGCCCTCAGGGGGCATCGGATACGCAGTATTTT
size: -
J: TRBJ2-3
D: TRBD1
V: TRBV5-1

CDR3: CASSQVVTSGASSYEQYF
DNA: TGCGCCAGCAGCCAAGTTGTGACTAGCGGGGCGAGCTCCTACGAGCAGTACTTC
size: -
J: TRBJ2-7
D: TRBD2
V: TRBV4-1

CDR3: CATPGGRRINNEQFF
DNA: TGTGCCACCCCGGGGGGGCGGAGGATAAACAATGAGCAGTTCTTC
size: -
J: TRBJ2-1
D: TRBD2
V: TRBV24-1

CDR3: CASSSFRDATNEKLFF
DNA: TGTGCCAGCAGCTCCTTCCGCGATGCAACTAATGAAAAACTGTTTTTT
size: -
J: TRBJ1-4
D: -
V: TRBV7-8

CDR3: CAISRTGENEKLFF
DNA: TGTGCCATCAGTAGGACAGGGGAAAATGAAAAACTGTTTTTT
size: -
J: TRBJ1-4
D: TRBD1
V: TRBV10-3

CDR3: CASSVGGGQPQHF
DNA: TGTGCCAGCAGCGTAGGGGGAGGGCAGCCCCAGCATTTT
size: many
J: TRBJ1-5
D: -
V: TRBV9

CDR3: CASSWTSGHIQETQYF
DNA: TGTGCCAGCAGCTGGACTAGCGGGCATATACAAGAGACCCAGTACTTC
size: -
J: TRBJ2-5
D: TRBD2
V: TRBV7-9

CDR3: CASSPDRIANSMNTEAFF
DNA: TGCGCCAGCAGCCCGGACAGGATCGCGAATTCTATGAACACTGAAGCTTTCTTT
size: -
J: TRBJ1-1
D: TRBD1
V: TRBV4-3

CDR3: CASRPPGLAVTYEQYF
DNA: TGTGCCAGCAGACCGCCGGGACTAGCGGTTACCTACGAGCAGTACTTC
size: -
J: TRBJ2-7
D: TRBD2
V: TRBV6-6

CDR3: CASSQAGTGSGNTIYF
DNA: TGTGCCAGCAGTCAAGCCGGGACAGGCTCTGGAAACACCATATATTTT
size: -
J: TRBJ1-3
D: TRBD1
V: TRBV6-2/TRBV6-3

CDR3: CASSLVNAGTDTQYF
DNA: TGTGCCAGCAGCTTAGTCAACGCAGGGACAGATACGCAGTATTTT
size: once
J: TRBJ2-3
D: -
V: TRBV11-2

CDR3: CASRRTNEKLFF
DNA: TGTGCCAGCAGACGGACTAATGAAAAACTGTTTTTT
size: -
J: TRBJ1-4
D: -
V: TRBV2

CDR3: CASSHLGQFPYEQYF
DNA: TGCGCCAGCAGCCACCTGGGACAGTTTCCCTACGAGCAGTACTTC
size: -
J: TRBJ2-7
D: TRBD1
V: TRBV4-3

CDR3: CASSQAGGVMNTEAFF
DNA: TGTGCCAGCAGCCAGGCTGGGGGGGTGATGAACACTGAAGCTTTCTTT
size: -
J: TRBJ1-1
D: -
V: TRBV4-2